The 26 T cell receptor beta chains given below trace back to one sample, sequenced in a study of OX40 agonist ivuxolimab in advanced cancers. Using immunoSEQ multiplex PCR, the repertoire was profiled, and TCRdb retains in-frame clones only, with some absent. Here the sample spans about 20,000 clones, approximately 84% being singletons. This specimen was CD4+ or CD8+ T cells sorted from blood, taken in a trial of the OX40 agonist ivuxolimab. These receptors originate from an adult with an advanced solid tumor such as melanoma, head and neck, liver or kidney cancer.

This clone was recorded only once. V and J are TRBV25-1 and TRBJ1-6; D is unclear. Per germline, CDR1 MGHDK and CDR2 SYGVNS. V shed 0 bases and J shed 7 bases, with 13 bases lying between them. The CDR3 spans 16 residues. The CDR3 DNA follows: TGTGCCAGCAGTGAATATGGGCAAGGGTTGAATTCACCCCTCCACTTT. It specifies CASSEYGQGLNSPLHF.

The chain carries TRBV27 and TRBJ2-5; a possible D gene is TRBD1 (5 bases). The CDR3 is 15 residues long. The V and J ends lost 5 bases and 0 bases respectively, with 13 bases between them. Germline values: CDR1 MNHEY, CDR2 SMNVEV (reference sequence). This CDR3 reads CASSGRGAYQETQYF. As DNA, the CDR3 is TGTGCCAGCAGTGGCCGTGGGGCGTACCAAGAGACCCAGTACTTC.

This clone came up once. The V call is TRBV5-8, the J call TRBJ1-1; possible D gene TRBD1, 5 bases. Germline V gene lookup returns CDR1 SGHTS and CDR2 YDEGEE. This CDR3 contains 13 residues. V was shortened by 0 bases and J by 10 bases, with 13 bases between the two germline ends. In DNA form, the CDR3 reads TGTGCCAGCAGCTTGGCCCGTGGGACGGCAGCTTTCTTT. Encoded protein: CASSLARGTAAFF.

This sequence joins TRBV10-2 and TRBJ2-5, with 7 bases identical to TRBD2. The CDR3 consists of 14 residues. Germline lookup yields CDR1 WSHSY and CDR2 SAAADI. V dropped 5 bases and J dropped 2; count of bases not matched to a gene: 5. CDR3 DNA sequence: TGCGCCAGCAGTATAAGCGGGGTACAAGAGACCCAGTACTTC. As protein: CASSISGVQETQYF.

This chain links TRBV7-6 with TRBJ2-5; no clear D gene. Germline V gene data show CDR1 as SGHVS and CDR2 as FNYEAQ. This CDR3 contains 12 residues. V was shortened by 8 bases and J by 3 bases, with 10 bases between the two germline ends. Written as DNA, the CDR3 is TGTGCCAGCGGCTACAGAGAAGAGACCCAGTACTTC. This gives the protein CASGYREETQYF.

The genes are TRBV2 and TRBJ1-2, with no clear D. The CDR3 is 16 residues long. The germline gives CDR1 SNHLY, CDR2 FYNNEI. Trimming took 10 bases from V and 0 from J, leaving 21 bases between them. CDR3 residues: CATRPLKATANYGYTF. The CDR3, as DNA: TGTGCCACCCGACCCCTGAAGGCCACGGCTAACTATGGCTACACCTTC.

This clone was counted between two and nine times. The chain has TRBV10-3 and TRBJ1-1; D gene unclear. V was trimmed by 0 bases and J by 4 bases, leaving 9 bases between them. The germline V gene encodes CDR1 ENHRY and CDR2 SYGVKD. The CDR3 loop spans 14 amino acids. CDR3 protein: CAISESQAGTEAFF. The CDR3 bases are TGTGCCATCAGTGAGTCGCAGGCCGGCACTGAAGCTTTCTTT.

This chain uses TRBV5-8 with TRBJ2-3; perhaps TRBD1 as D (5 bases). The V gene lost 4 bases and the J gene lost 0 bases, with 18 bases spanning the gap. The CDR3 loop spans 17 amino acids. Germline V gene data show CDR1 as SGHTS and CDR2 as YDEGEE. The CDR3, as DNA: TGTGCCAGCAGCAAATGGCGGACACAGGCAAGCACAGATACGCAGTATTTT. Its protein product is CASSKWRTQASTDTQYF.

V is TRBV5-5 and J is TRBJ1-5, with D possibly being TRBD1 (5 bases). V was cut by 1 base and J by 3 bases, with 11 bases left in between. Per the germline V gene, CDR1 is SGHKS and CDR2 is YYEKEE (reference sequence). This CDR3 is built from 15 residues. In nucleotides, the CDR3 is TGTGCCAGCAGCTTGTGGGCAGGGTTCAATCAGCCCCAGCATTTT. Amino acids: CASSLWAGFNQPQHF. The full variable domain, in which reference TRBV5-5 and TRBJ1-5 provide the parts outside the CDR3, is DAGVTQSPTHLIKTRGQQVTLRCSPISGHKSVSWYQQVLGQGPQFIFQYYEKEERGRGNFPDRFSARQFPNYSSELNVNALLLGDSALYLCASSLWAGFNQPQHFGDGTRLSIL.

The V call is TRBV27, the J call TRBJ2-7; D is perhaps TRBD2 (5 bases). Trimming removed 3 bases from V and 5 bases from J, with 14 bases in between. The germline V gene has CDR1 MNHEY and CDR2 SMNVEV (reference sequence). This CDR3 has 14 amino acids. CDR3 nucleotides: TGTGCCAGCAGTTTCTCGCGGGTCCTTAACGAGCAGTACTTC. It encodes CASSFSRVLNEQYF.

This chain connects TRBV11-2 to TRBJ2-5, with D perhaps TRBD1 (5 bases). V shed 0 bases and J shed 4 bases, with 15 bases lying between them. In germline, CDR1 is SGHAT, CDR2 FQNNGV. The CDR3 has 16 residues. CDR3 bases: TGTGCCAGCAGCTTAGATCAAACAGGATCGGCAGAGACCCAGTACTTC. Translated, it gives CASSLDQTGSAETQYF.

V and J are TRBV5-1 and TRBJ2-1; TRBD1 is a possible D gene (5 bases). Germline assignment: CDR1 SGHRS and CDR2 YFSETQ. The CDR3 consists of 15 residues. Deletions cut 0 bases from V and 10 bases from J, with 17 bases between. DNA of the CDR3: TGCGCCAGCAGCTTGGGGCAGGGTAGTCGCCGGGAGCAGTTCTTC. Encoded protein: CASSLGQGSRREQFF.

V usage is TRBV6-1 and J usage is TRBJ2-5; D is perhaps TRBD1 (6 bases). Trimming removed 2 bases from V and 6 bases from J, with 10 bases in between. Germline-derived CDR1 and CDR2 are MNHNS and SASEGT. The CDR3 spans 13 residues. The CDR3 coding sequence is TGTGCCAGCAGTGAACAGGGGATGAAGACCCAGTACTTC. Protein product: CASSEQGMKTQYF.

The chain has TRBV6-5 and TRBJ2-7; D uncertain. The CDR3 contains 15 residues. V was shortened by 0 bases and J by 2 bases, with 11 bases between the two germline ends. Germline CDR1 is MNHEY and CDR2 is SVGAGI. The CDR3 bases are TGTGCCAGCAGTTACTCGAAGGTGGCGGCCTACGAGCAGTACTTC. This gives the protein CASSYSKVAAYEQYF.

The chain recombines TRBV12-5 with TRBJ2-7, with 7 bases that match TRBD1. The germline CDR1 and CDR2 sequences are LGHNT and FRNRAP. V dropped 7 bases and J dropped 4; count of bases not matched to a gene: 13. The CDR3 loop spans 15 amino acids. This CDR3 reads CASAPITGTAYEQYF. The CDR3 DNA reads as TGTGCTAGTGCCCCAATTACCGGGACAGCTTACGAGCAGTACTTC. Combining the CDR3 with reference TRBV12-5 and TRBJ2-7 gives the whole variable domain DARVTQTPRHKVTEMGQEVTMRCQPILGHNTVFWYRQTMMQGLELLAYFRNRAPLDDSGMPKDRFSAEMPDATLATLKIQPSEPRDSAVYFCASAPITGTAYEQYFGPGTRLTVT.

The chain uses TRBV2 and TRBJ1-4; no definite D call. V lost 6 bases and J lost 11, with 13 bases in between. Germline V CDR1 and CDR2: SNHLY, FYNNEI. The CDR3 totals 12 residues. Here the CDR3 reads CASSFKLGKLFF. The CDR3 nucleotides read TGTGCCAGCAGCTTTAAGCTGGGGAAACTGTTTTTT.

This clone was detected only once. CDR3 DNA sequence: TGTGCCAGCGATGGGAATAATTCACCCCTCCACTTT. As protein: CASDGNNSPLHF. The rearrangement joins TRBV28 to TRBJ1-6; no reliable D call. The CDR3 extends over 12 amino acids. Trimming removed 8 bases at V and 5 bases at J, with 7 bases between. The germline V gene encodes CDR1 MDHEN and CDR2 SYDVKM.

The chain links TRBV29-1 to TRBJ2-5; the match to TRBD2 covers 15 bases. This CDR3 contains 16 residues. The V and J ends lost 6 bases and 5 bases, in that order; junction bases with no gene match: 10. Germline values: CDR1 SQVTM, CDR2 ANQGSEA. CDR3 in amino acids: CSVGPGLAGGGETQYF. CDR3 DNA sequence: TGCAGCGTGGGACCTGGACTAGCGGGAGGGGGTGAGACCCAGTACTTC.

The rearrangement uses TRBV6-5 and TRBJ1-1; D ambiguous. Germline CDR1 is MNHEY and CDR2 is SVGAGI. The CDR3 contains 14 residues. V was clipped by 6 bases and J by 0 bases, with 11 bases between them. CDR3 sequence (DNA): TGTGCCAGCAGGGAAGGGATTTTGAACACTGAAGCTTTCTTT. The encoded protein is CASREGILNTEAFF.

The V call is TRBV25-1, the J call TRBJ2-5; TRBD1 agrees at 8 bases. The CDR3 is 17 residues long. Germline assignment: CDR1 MGHDK and CDR2 SYGVNS. V gave up 3 bases and J gave up 5 bases; unmatched junction bases: 14. This CDR3 reads CASSDPLQGVLGETQYF. Here the CDR3 DNA reads TGTGCCAGCAGTGACCCCCTACAGGGGGTCTTAGGCGAGACCCAGTACTTC.

The chain employs TRBV6-6 and TRBJ2-1; 7 bases match TRBD1. The CDR3 contains 15 residues. V lost 5 bases and J lost 6; bases outside the gene matches: 10. The germline V gene encodes CDR1 MNHNY and CDR2 SVGAGI (reference sequence). The CDR3 sequence: CASSLFQTGSNEQFF. DNA of the CDR3: TGTGCCAGCAGTCTATTCCAGACAGGGAGCAATGAGCAGTTCTTC.

The V call is TRBV6-5, the J call TRBJ2-7, with D possibly TRBD1 on 5 matching bases. This CDR3 has 11 residues. Germline V gene sequence: CDR1 MNHEY, CDR2 SVGAGI. Trimming left V 6 bases short and J 4 bases short, with 7 bases between. CDR3 loop: CASSDRYEQYF. DNA for the CDR3: TGTGCCAGCAGCGACAGATACGAGCAGTACTTC.

This chain joins TRBV27 and TRBJ1-4, with D tentatively TRBD1 (5 bases). V shed 5 bases and J shed 6 bases, with 22 bases lying between them. The CDR3 has 17 residues. Per germline, CDR1 MNHEY and CDR2 SMNVEV (reference sequence). The CDR3 loop reads CASSPYGEWRGDEKLFF. The DNA for the CDR3 is TGTGCCAGCAGTCCCTACGGCGAGTGGCGGGGGGATGAAAAACTGTTTTTT.

This clone showed up just once. This CDR3 is CASSRTPLGEQYF. CDR3 sequence (DNA): TGTGCCAGCAGTCGGACACCCCTTGGCGAGCAGTACTTC. The chain carries TRBV6-1 and TRBJ2-7; TRBD1 might be the D (5 bases). V was trimmed by 5 bases and J by 6 bases, leaving 14 bases between them. The CDR3 is 13 residues long. CDR1 is MNHNS and CDR2 is SASEGT in the germline V gene.

The chain has TRBV11-2 and TRBJ2-7; maybe TRBD2 (6 bases). Trimming took 5 bases from V and 4 from J, leaving 18 bases between them. Germline V gives CDR1 SGHAT, CDR2 FQNNGV. CDR3 size: 15 residues. CDR3 bases: TGTGCCAGCAGCACATCGGGAGTGCAATCTTACGAGCAGTACTTC. The encoded protein is CASSTSGVQSYEQYF.

This chain uses TRBV5-1 with TRBJ1-6; D gene ambiguous. V was pared by 3 bases and J by 4 bases, with 14 bases between. The CDR3 is made up of 16 amino acids. Germline CDR1 SGHRS, CDR2 YFSETQ. This chain's CDR3 is CASSSGQEYYNSPLHF. CDR3 sequence (DNA): TGCGCCAGCAGCTCTGGTCAGGAGTATTATAATTCACCCCTCCACTTT.